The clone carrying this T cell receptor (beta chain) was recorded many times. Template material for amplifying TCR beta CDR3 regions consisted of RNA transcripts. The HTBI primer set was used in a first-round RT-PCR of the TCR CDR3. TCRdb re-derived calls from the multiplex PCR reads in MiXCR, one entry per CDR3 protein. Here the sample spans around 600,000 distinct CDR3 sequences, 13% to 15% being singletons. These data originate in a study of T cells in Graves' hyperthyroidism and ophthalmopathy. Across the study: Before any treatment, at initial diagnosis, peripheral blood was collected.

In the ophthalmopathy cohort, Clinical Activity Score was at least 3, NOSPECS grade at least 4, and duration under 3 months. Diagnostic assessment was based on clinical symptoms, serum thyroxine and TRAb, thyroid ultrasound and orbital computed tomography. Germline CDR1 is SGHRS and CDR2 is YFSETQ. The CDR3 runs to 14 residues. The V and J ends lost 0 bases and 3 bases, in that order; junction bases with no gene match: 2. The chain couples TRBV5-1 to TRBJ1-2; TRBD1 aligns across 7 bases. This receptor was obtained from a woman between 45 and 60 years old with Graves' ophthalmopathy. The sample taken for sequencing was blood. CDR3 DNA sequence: TGCGCCAGCAGCTTGGGACAGGGCGACTATGGCTACACCTTC. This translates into CASSLGQGDYGYTF.